This note documents a single TCR beta chain sequence. Its specificity is not known. The data were obtained in a study of T cell responses to AZD1222 COVID-19 vaccine. Study-level results: Scientists sampled the repertoires only once the peak T cell response had passed. Spike-specific TCR breadth rose after two AZD1222 doses, and depth rose as well. Of the AZD1222 recipients, only five or six were seropositive at baseline. The donor cohort was predominantly white British with a female majority, and clonal diversity may have been underestimated.

Assay used: immunoSEQ multiplex PCR; TCRdb lists only in-frame clones, some missing. The sample holds 150,000 to 200,000 clones, around 92% seen once. Deletions cut 4 bases from V and 5 bases from J, with 21 bases between. This CDR3 has 17 residues. Germline lookup yields CDR1 LNHDA and CDR2 SQIVND (reference sequence). The genes are TRBV19 and TRBJ1-5; D is unresolved. Sequencing was performed on peripheral blood, taken 28 days after the second AZD1222 dose. The sequence derives from an adult who received the AZD1222 COVID-19 vaccine. The DNA of the CDR3 is TGTGCCAGTAGTAACTGGGTCCGGACGGGTAGATATCAGCCCCAGCATTTT. It specifies CASSNWVRTGRYQPQHF.